This paragraph covers one TCR beta chain sequence. This entry comes from a study of cytomegalovirus exposure and HLA in healthy donors. The primer mix had 60 Vbeta and 13 Jbeta primers. Sequenced by immunoSEQ multiplex PCR; TCRdb stores in-frame clones only, minus some. The data contain 130,000 to 150,000 clones, around 72% of them singletons. V lost 2 bases and J lost 3, with 7 bases in between. This CDR3 spans 13 amino acids. Germline V CDR1 and CDR2: MNHEY, SVGAGI. Material for sequencing was PBMCs. The J gene is TRBJ2-5, the V gene TRBV6-5, with a tentative D call TRBD2 (5 bases). The sequence derives from a man younger than 35 in good health and CMV-seropositive. CDR3 sequence reads: CASSYLGEETQYF. The CDR3 DNA reads as TGTGCCAGCAGTTACCTCGGGGAAGAGACCCAGTACTTC.